This T cell receptor (beta chain) was captured by sequencing in a study of T-cell reconstitution after alpha-beta-depleted transplantation in children. Study-level findings and limits: The authors attributed T-cell counts and diversity one year after transplant mostly to newly produced T cells. Reportedly, only several hundred clones from non-depleted graft cells drove alpha-beta T-cell counts at about two months. Surviving recipient T cells and thymic progenitors accounted for the high day-60 TCRbeta diversity observed in some patients.

TCRbeta library preparation incorporated unique molecular identifiers. MiXCR, applied by TCRdb to the PCR reads, yields one record per CDR3 protein. The sample holds a few hundred thousand distinct CDR3 sequences, roughly 7.8% seen once. From germline, CDR1 is LGHDT and CDR2 YNNKEL (reference sequence). V was shortened by 0 bases and J by 5 bases, with 13 bases between the two germline ends. The CDR3 runs 15 residues. As concerns this clonotype: Its specificity is not known.

This chain connects TRBV3-1 to TRBJ1-1, with no clear D. This sequence originates from a female patient aged 2-15 years who had a stem cell transplant for Fanconi anemia, so the T cells may come from the graft donor. Here the sequenced sample was peripheral blood, taken 360 days after TCRalphabeta/CD19-depleted stem cell transplant. This CDR3 reads CASSQDTNWYTEAFF. The DNA of the CDR3 is TGTGCCAGCAGCCAAGACACAAACTGGTATACTGAAGCTTTCTTT.